The following is a TCR beta chain sequence with its context. It lacks a known antigen. No much larger clone exists at a distance of one base, and base qualities are not known. V loses 5 bases at its end and J loses 3 bases; junction bases beyond the gene matches: 4. The CDR3 runs 13 amino acids, cysteine and phenylalanine included. Only CDR3 DNA remains: 39 bases, in frame from the first base. Reading the germline V gene gives CDR1 MDHEN and CDR2 SYDVKM. The data were taken from a study of vaccination and CD4 T cells after COVID-19 (dated by TCRdb to between 2020 and 2023). Study-wide context: Convalescent patients had a positive SARS-CoV-2 result on nasal swab PCR, and of these patients, about ten had mild disease and one had severe disease. Six males and four females were included in the convalescent cohort, with two Hispanic individuals, seven Caucasians, two Asians and one multiracial person represented. Each participant got two doses of either the Pfizer-BioNTech BNT162b2 vaccine (n=8) or the Moderna mRNA-1273 vaccine (n=2). Post-COVID blood samples were collected from convalescent patients a median of around 96 days after diagnosis, with a range of about 30 to 170 days. Post-vaccine blood samples were collected a median of approximately 77 days after the second vaccine dose, ranging from roughly 12 to 250 days. For a few convalescent patients, samples were collected at an early post-vaccination timepoint (day 14) as well as at a late post-vaccination timepoint (days 161 to 241). In ten to eleven COVID-19 convalescent patients and a few infection-naive healthy vaccine recipients, researchers compared the spike-specific CD4+ TCR repertoire from before mRNA vaccination with the repertoire from after. Broader findings and caveats from the paper: Nearly all vaccine-specific clones in convalescent patients (304 of 307) were mono-reactive for SARS-CoV-2 spike rather than cross-reactive with common cold coronaviruses. In convalescent patients, a median around 90% of post-vaccine SARS-CoV-2-reactive clones were detected only after vaccination, suggesting vaccine-specific priming. An increase in the median number of SARS-CoV-2-reactive clonotypes from roughly 20 after infection to 38 after vaccination was observed, but the change was not found to be significant. The study included relatively few convalescent patients and did not analyze early timepoints after natural infection.

The protocol used for the library was PCR. Reads for this sample came from an Illumina iSeq 100. Turning to the authors' computational methods: Non-productive sequences were removed, and CDR3s not starting with C, not ending with F or W, or shorter than 7 amino acids were discarded. Using R version 3.6.1, CDR3 homology was evaluated through Levenshtein distances (stringdist) along with unrooted phylogenetic trees (ape). The raw public reads went through TCRdb reprocessing: fastp at Q25, MiXCR clone calling, in-frame beta chains kept. Merged by CDR3 protein, the rows form single entries marked with the most common genes and DNA. TCRdb's processing, not the authors' own work, is the source of the V and J calls. Within this sample are some 33,000 distinct CDR3 sequences, with about 34% of them counted one time only. Approximately 5% of the sample belongs to the ten largest clones. The label giving this sample's time point can be read as: late sampling 161 to 241 days after vaccination in a few convalescent patients. Positive SARS-CoV-2 PCR tests in the convalescent patients dated from March to December 2020, before Alpha, Beta and Delta variants emerged in the United States. Ficoll-Paque Plus gradient centrifugation was used to isolate PBMCs from whole blood, and the isolated PBMCs were then either used fresh or cryopreserved at -140C.

The rearrangement combines TRBV28 with TRBJ2-7; the junction holds 7 bases that match TRBD1. This specimen was CD4+ T cells from blood, taken about 7 months after SARS-CoV-2 vaccination. The TCR originated in a human donor who had recovered from COVID-19. The CDR3 here reads CASSPGTVYEQYF. The nucleotides are TGTGCCAGCAGTCCCGGGACAGTCTACGAGCAGTACTTC.